These T cell receptor beta chains were read from a single sample in a study of T cell responses to AZD1222 COVID-19 vaccine. The repertoire was sequenced with immunoSEQ multiplex PCR; TCRdb's copy has only in-frame clones and lacks some. The sample consists of about 93,000 clones, about 86% of them appearing once. The sequences come from peripheral blood, collected on day 0 of AZD1222 vaccination. Receptor source: an adult in good health. The CDR3 runs from the conserved cysteine through the conserved F or W. A D gene is named only where the DNA matches it firmly. A clone size is listed for some rows: how often the clone was seen (once, few, many), or a class if it is expanded.

clone size | D gene | J gene | V gene | CDR3 DNA | CDR3 protein
- | - | TRBJ1-1 | TRBV7-9 | TGTGCCAGCAGCTTGACAGGTTTCATGAACACTGAAGCTTTCTTT | CASSLTGFMNTEAFF
- | - | TRBJ2-7 | TRBV28 | TGTGCCAGCAGCACCCGGGGCGTCAGGGACTACGAGCAGTACTTC | CASSTRGVRDYEQYF
once | - | TRBJ1-6 | TRBV28 | TGTGCCAGCAGTTTATGGTCCAGAGCCCGTAATTCACCCCTCCACTTT | CASSLWSRARNSPLHF
- | - | TRBJ2-1 | TRBV28 | TGTGCCAGCAGTTTACCCCAGGGTCGCTCCTACAATGAGCAGTTCTTC | CASSLPQGRSYNEQFF
- | TRBD1 | TRBJ2-7 | TRBV5-1 | TGCGCCAGCAGCCCGGATGGACAGGGGGCTCAAGAGCAGTACTTC | CASSPDGQGAQEQYF
- | - | TRBJ2-5 | TRBV7-3 | TGTGCCAGCAGCCCCTCGGCCAGGTCAACGGAGACCCAGTACTTC | CASSPSARSTETQYF
- | - | TRBJ1-3 | TRBV12-3/TRBV12-4 | TGTGCCAGCAGGGGTGAAGGAAACACCATATATTTT | CASRGEGNTIYF
- | - | TRBJ1-2 | TRBV29-1 | TGCAGCGTTGGGTCGATTACTAGCGGCTACACCTTC | CSVGSITSGYTF
- | - | TRBJ2-7 | TRBV18 | TGTGCCAGCTCACCGACGTCGGGGCGGGACGAGCAGTACTTC | CASSPTSGRDEQYF
- | - | TRBJ1-2 | TRBV28 | TGTGCCAGCAAGGACGGTGGGGGCGATGGCTACACCTTC | CASKDGGGDGYTF
- | TRBD2 | TRBJ2-1 | TRBV28 | TGTGCCAGCAGTTTATTCTCTAGCGGGAGGGGTAATGAGCAGTTCTTC | CASSLFSSGRGNEQFF
- | - | TRBJ1-1 | TRBV2 | TGTGCCAGGACAGCCGGGGCATATACTGAAGCTTTCTTT | CARTAGAYTEAFF
- | - | TRBJ1-5 | TRBV28 | TGTGCCAGCAGTTTATCAGGTTATCAGCCCCAGCATTTT | CASSLSGYQPQHF
- | TRBD2 | TRBJ2-1 | TRBV24-1 | TGTGCCACCAGTGATTCTAGCGGGAGCTCCTACAATGAGCAGTTCTTC | CATSDSSGSSYNEQFF
- | - | TRBJ2-3 | TRBV28 | TGTGCCAGCAGTTTAGGGGTTAGCACAGATACGCAGTATTTT | CASSLGVSTDTQYF
once | TRBD2 | TRBJ2-1 | TRBV3-1/TRBV3-2 | TGTGCCAGCAGCCAAGATTTGAGGGAGGGCAAAAACAATGAGCAGTTCTTC | CASSQDLREGKNNEQFF
- | TRBD1 | TRBJ1-6 | TRBV2 | TGTGCCAGCAGCCGACCTCCGACAGGGGAATGGAATTCACCCCTCCACTTT | CASSRPPTGEWNSPLHF
- | - | TRBJ2-2 | TRBV5-1 | TGCGCCAGCAGCTTGGACGGGGGCGCGAACACCGGGGAGCTGTTTTTT | CASSLDGGANTGELFF
- | TRBD1 | TRBJ2-7 | TRBV6-5 | TGTGCCAGCAGTTACTCCTCCGGGACAGCCTACGAGCAGTACTTC | CASSYSSGTAYEQYF
- | TRBD1 | TRBJ1-6 | TRBV28 | TGTGCCAGCAGTCCCTCGGACAGGGACAATTCACCCCTCCACTTT | CASSPSDRDNSPLHF
- | - | TRBJ2-7 | TRBV10-3 | TGTGCCATCAGTGAGTCGTCGGCAGGGGCGAACTACGAGCAGTACTTC | CAISESSAGANYEQYF
- | - | TRBJ1-6 | TRBV2 | TGTGCCAGCACGGACCGAGAAGGGCGGAATTCACCCCTCCACTTT | CASTDREGRNSPLHF
- | TRBD2 | TRBJ2-1 | TRBV19 | TGTGCCAGTAGTCTACTCGGACTAGCGGGGGACAATGAGCAGTTCTTC | CASSLLGLAGDNEQFF
- | - | TRBJ1-5 | TRBV6-1 | TGTGCCAGCAGTGTATCCGGGGACCCCTATAGCAATCAGCCCCAGCATTTT | CASSVSGDPYSNQPQHF
- | - | TRBJ1-5 | TRBV18 | TGTGCCAGCTCACGAAATTCCAATCAGCCCCAGCATTTT | CASSRNSNQPQHF
- | - | TRBJ2-5 | TRBV19 | TGTGCCAGTAGTCCCCGCGGACAGAAAGAGACCCAGTACTTC | CASSPRGQKETQYF
- | - | TRBJ1-5 | TRBV10-3 | TGTGCCATCAGGGCAGGGGATGGGCAGCCCCAGCATTTT | CAIRAGDGQPQHF
- | TRBD1 | TRBJ1-2 | TRBV28 | TGTGCCAGCAGTTTACGGGGACAGCCTAACTATGGCTACACCTTC | CASSLRGQPNYGYTF
- | TRBD2 | TRBJ2-1 | TRBV7-2 | TGTGCCAGCAGCTCGGTGCGAGCGGGAGGCCCCCCGGAGCAGTTCTTC | CASSSVRAGGPPEQFF
- | - | TRBJ1-4 | TRBV28 | TGTGCCAGCAGTCCAGACCAGACTAATGAAAAACTGTTTTTT | CASSPDQTNEKLFF
- | TRBD2 | TRBJ2-1 | TRBV14 | TGTGCCAGCAGCCAGGGACTAGCGGGGTTATACAACAATGAGCAGTTCTTC | CASSQGLAGLYNNEQFF
- | - | TRBJ1-2 | TRBV15 | TGTGCCACCAGCAGACCATCGGGCCGAGGCTACACCTTC | CATSRPSGRGYTF